This T cell receptor beta chain was identified during a study of regulatory dendritic cells for organ transplantation. The CDR3 covers 14 residues. Germline V gene lookup returns CDR1 MNHEY and CDR2 SVGAGI. After removal of 6 bases from V and 2 bases from J, the junction contained 1 base not matched to a gene. The data were produced by immunoSEQ multiplex PCR, yet TCRdb's version contains in-frame clones alone and is incomplete. This table holds about 28,000 clones, roughly 80% found once. This chain joins TRBV6-5 and TRBJ1-5; 10 bases agree with TRBD1. The receptor's source is a human donor in good health. Sequenced input: naive CD4+ T cells from blood. Specified subset: CD45RA+ naive T cells. The CDR3 DNA follows: TGTGCCAGCAGGACAGGGGGCCGCAATCAGCCCCAGCATTTT. It encodes CASRTGGRNQPQHF.